The 14 T cell receptor beta chains given below trace back to one sample, sequenced in a study of shared clonotypes between healthy human individuals. TCRdb's copy holds only in-frame clones and misses some; the assay was immunoSEQ multiplex PCR. Seen here are a few million clones, about 94% observed once, and the top ten hold 0.13%. Material for sequencing was naive CD4+ T cells sorted from blood. The subset here: CD45RA+ positively selected. The receptors shown here come from a man in his late teens or twenties in good health.

This clone appeared a single time. V gene TRBV7-2 combines with J gene TRBJ2-7; 9 nucleotides agree with TRBD2. J was trimmed by 6 bases and V by 5 bases; bases with no gene match: 8. The germline gives CDR1 SGHTA, CDR2 FQGNSA. The CDR3 is 14 residues long. Here the CDR3 reads CASSATGLAVEQYF. CDR3 nucleotides: TGTGCCAGCAGCGCCACGGGACTAGCTGTCGAGCAGTACTTC.

The V call is TRBV5-4, the J call TRBJ2-7, with a tentative D call TRBD1 (6 bases). This CDR3 has 14 residues. The V and J ends lost 4 bases and 5 bases respectively, with 16 bases between them. CDR1 SGHNT and CDR2 YYREEE come from the germline V gene (reference sequence). CDR3 protein: CASSLQGRGNEQYF. The CDR3 DNA reads as TGTGCCAGCAGCCTACAGGGTAGAGGAAACGAGCAGTACTTC. The variable domain in full, with the rest retrieved from reference TRBV5-4 and TRBJ2-7, is ETGVTQSPTHLIKTRGQQVTLRCSSQSGHNTVSWYQQALGQGPQFIFQYYREEENGRGNFPPRFSGLQFPNYSSELNVNALELDDSALYLCASSLQGRGNEQYFGPGTRLTVT.

In regard to this clone: Other DNA sequences in this sample translate to the same CDR3. The rearrangement links TRBV28 to TRBJ2-5; 9 nucleotides match TRBD2. Germline CDR1 is MDHEN and CDR2 is SYDVKM. The CDR3 has 15 amino acids. Trimming cost V 3 bases and J 5 bases; bases outside gene matches: 7. CDR3 nucleotide sequence: TGTGCCAGCAGTTTGGCGGGAGGGCCCCGGGAGACCCAGTACTTC. Protein product: CASSLAGGPRETQYF. Using reference TRBV28 and TRBJ2-5 for the parts outside the CDR3, the full variable domain is DVKVTQSSRYLVKRTGEKVFLECVQDMDHENMFWYRQDPGLGLRLIYFSYDVKMKEKGDIPEGYSVSREKKERFSLILESASTNQTSMYLCASSLAGGPRETQYFGPGTRLLVL.

The chain uses TRBV5-1 and TRBJ2-7; unclear D gene. The V end lost 7 bases, the J end lost 2 bases, and 22 bases lay between the germline ends. The CDR3 spans 16 residues. Germline V CDR1 and CDR2: SGHRS, YFSETQ. CDR3 residues: CASRLQPERETYEQYF. The DNA of the CDR3 is TGCGCCAGCCGGCTCCAACCTGAACGAGAGACCTACGAGCAGTACTTC.

The chain couples TRBV29-1 to TRBJ2-3; D call uncertain. Germline V gene data show CDR1 as SQVTM and CDR2 as ANQGSEA. Trimming took off 5 bases at V and 0 bases at J, with 6 bases between the two ends. CDR3 size: 12 residues. CDR3: CSVLASTDTQYF. CDR3 nucleotide sequence: TGCAGCGTTCTGGCTAGCACAGATACGCAGTATTTT.

The gene calls are TRBV7-3 and TRBJ2-7, with TRBD1 matching 9 bases. The CDR3 length is 20 residues. Germline lookup yields CDR1 SGHTA and CDR2 FQGTGA. V was clipped by 4 bases and J by 3 bases; unmatched bases: 22. The CDR3: CASSSPPYFRDRVDDYEQYF. The DNA for the CDR3 is TGTGCCAGCAGCTCCCCCCCGTACTTTCGGGACAGGGTAGACGACTACGAGCAGTACTTC.

The gene calls are TRBV19 and TRBJ1-5, with 8 bases aligning to TRBD1. The V gene end was trimmed by 6 bases and the J gene end by 6 bases; junction bases not matched to a gene: 10. The germline V gene encodes CDR1 LNHDA and CDR2 SQIVND (reference sequence). The CDR3 spans 15 residues. CDR3 in amino acids: CASRTPGTGSQPQHF. CDR3 DNA sequence: TGTGCCAGTAGAACCCCCGGGACAGGATCTCAGCCCCAGCATTTT.

The rearrangement joins TRBV18 to TRBJ2-7; a possible D gene is TRBD1 (6 bases). CDR3 length equals 13 residues. Germline assignment: CDR1 KGHSH and CDR2 LQKENI. With 2 bases removed from V and 7 bases from J, the gap between germline ends came to 12 bases. This CDR3 reads CASSPIRGGEQYF. CDR3 nucleotide sequence: TGTGCCAGCTCACCAATCAGGGGCGGTGAGCAGTACTTC.

The rearrangement links TRBV10-1 to TRBJ2-3; TRBD2 agrees at 8 bases. Germline lookup yields CDR1 WNHNN and CDR2 SYGVQD (reference sequence). CDR3 length equals 14 residues. V dropped 0 bases and J dropped 12; count of bases not matched to a gene: 8. CDR3 sequence (DNA): TGCGCCAGCAGTGAGTCGATCACGGGGGGGGTACAGTATTTT. Amino acids: CASSESITGGVQYF.

In regard to this clone: Other DNA sequences in this sample translate to the same CDR3. The chain uses TRBV10-3 and TRBJ1-1, with 7 bases lining up with TRBD1. Germline V gene data show CDR1 as ENHRY and CDR2 as SYGVKD. V gave up 5 bases and J gave up 5 bases; unmatched junction bases: 5. The CDR3 runs to 13 residues. The CDR3 sequence is CAISPDRETEAFF. Here the CDR3 DNA reads TGTGCCATCAGTCCCGACAGGGAGACTGAAGCTTTCTTT.

The rearrangement joins TRBV6-5 to TRBJ1-6; D is possibly TRBD1 (5 bases). The CDR3 covers 15 residues. Per germline, CDR1 MNHEY and CDR2 SVGAGI. V dropped 2 bases and J dropped 7 bases, with 12 bases sitting between them. CDR3 sequence reads: CASSYEGLFNSPLHF. The DNA of the CDR3 is TGTGCCAGCAGTTACGAGGGGCTCTTCAATTCACCCCTCCACTTT.

The V and J genes are TRBV29-1 and TRBJ1-5, with D perhaps matching TRBD1 (6 bases). The V end was cut by 4 bases, the J end by 1 base, with 11 bases between. Germline lookup yields CDR1 SQVTM and CDR2 ANQGSEA. CDR3 length: 14 amino acids. Written as DNA, the CDR3 is TGCAGCGTTGGAGGGGGTAACAGCAATCAGCCCCAGCATTTT. Translation: CSVGGGNSNQPQHF.

The chain carries TRBV30 and TRBJ1-1, with a tentative D call TRBD1 (6 bases). V was cut by 8 bases and J by 13 bases, with 26 bases left in between. The germline V gene has CDR1 GTSNPN and CDR2 SVGIG (reference sequence). This CDR3 spans 13 amino acids. CDR3 region: CAGGRTGTYFNFF. The CDR3 region has the DNA TGTGCCGGAGGCCGGACGGGGACATATTTTAATTTCTTT.

The chain is built from TRBV7-9 and TRBJ1-2; TRBD1 aligns across 9 bases. The germline gives CDR1 SEHNR, CDR2 FQNEAQ (reference sequence). The junction had 11 bases not matched to a gene; V was cut back by 4 bases and J by 2 bases. This CDR3 has 17 residues. As DNA, the CDR3 is TGTGCCAGCAGCTCCGTCCCGGGACAGGGAGAAAACTATGGCTACACCTTC. It translates to CASSSVPGQGENYGYTF.